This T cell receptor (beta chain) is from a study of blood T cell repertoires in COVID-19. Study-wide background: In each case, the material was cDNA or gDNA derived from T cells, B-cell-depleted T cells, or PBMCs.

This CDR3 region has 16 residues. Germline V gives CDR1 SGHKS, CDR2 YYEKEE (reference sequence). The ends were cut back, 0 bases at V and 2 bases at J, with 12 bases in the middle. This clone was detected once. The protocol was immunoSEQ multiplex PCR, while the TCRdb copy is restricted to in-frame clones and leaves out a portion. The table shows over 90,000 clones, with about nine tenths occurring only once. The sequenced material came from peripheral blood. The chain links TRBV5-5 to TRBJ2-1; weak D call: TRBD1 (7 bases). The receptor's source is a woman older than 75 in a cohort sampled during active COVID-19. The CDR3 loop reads CASSLGGRGAYNEQFF. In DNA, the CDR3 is TGTGCCAGCAGCTTGGGCGGCAGGGGGGCCTACAATGAGCAGTTCTTC.